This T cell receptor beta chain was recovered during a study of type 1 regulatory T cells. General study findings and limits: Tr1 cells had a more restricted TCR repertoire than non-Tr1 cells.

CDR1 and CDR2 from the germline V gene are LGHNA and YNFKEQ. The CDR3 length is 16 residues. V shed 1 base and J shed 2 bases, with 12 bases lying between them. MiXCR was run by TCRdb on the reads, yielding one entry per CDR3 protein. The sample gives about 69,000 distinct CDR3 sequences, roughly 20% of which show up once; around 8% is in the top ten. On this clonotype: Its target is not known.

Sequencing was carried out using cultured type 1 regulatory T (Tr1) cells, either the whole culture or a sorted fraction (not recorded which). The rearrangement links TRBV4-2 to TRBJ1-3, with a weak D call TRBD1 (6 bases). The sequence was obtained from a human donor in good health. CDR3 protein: CASSQATGTPGNTIYF. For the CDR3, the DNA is TGTGCCAGCAGCCAAGCCACCGGGACACCTGGAAACACCATATATTTT.